This T cell receptor beta chain originates from a study of T-cell reconstitution after alpha-beta-depleted transplantation in children. In this sample, this clonotype turned up many times. What it recognizes is unknown. Germline lookup yields CDR1 SGHDT and CDR2 YYEEEE. The V end was cut by 2 bases, the J end by 3 bases, with 9 bases between. This CDR3 comprises 13 residues. Using unique molecular identifiers, the investigators prepared the TCRbeta library. MiXCR, run by TCRdb on the PCR reads, gives a single entry per CDR3 protein. The sample lists around 450,000 distinct CDR3 sequences, over 9.5% seen once, with 2% to 2.5% in the top ten. Study outcomes and limitations: At the one-year point after transplant, T-cell counts and TCRbeta diversity were found to come mostly from T cells that had been newly produced.

The input for sequencing was PBMCs, taken before TCRalphabeta/CD19-depleted stem cell transplant. The V call is TRBV5-6, the J call TRBJ2-7, with D perhaps TRBD2 (6 bases). This receptor was obtained from a child aged 2-15 years with inherited bone marrow failure, due to receive a stem cell transplant. Here the CDR3 DNA reads TGTGCCAGCAGCTTCGGCGGGGACTACGAGCAGTACTTC. Protein product: CASSFGGDYEQYF.